This T cell receptor (beta chain) emerged from a study of cytomegalovirus exposure and HLA in healthy donors. Whole-study results and caveats: There were a few CMV-associated chains whose specificity for CMV antigens was confirmed in vitro. With high specificity and sensitivity, the classifier reportedly diagnosed cytomegalovirus status.

Profiled with immunoSEQ multiplex PCR; TCRdb holds only in-frame clones, not every one. The data show 40,000 to 55,000 clones, roughly 93% seen once. CDR3 length equals 14 residues. CDR1 MDHEN and CDR2 SYDVKM come from the germline V gene. Trimming stripped 3 bases from V and 1 base from J, with 8 bases between. Turning to this clone: Its antigen is unknown.

Sequencing was carried out using PBMCs. The genes are TRBV28 and TRBJ2-3; D is undetermined. The receptor's source is a young woman in good health and CMV-seronegative. CDR3 nucleotide sequence: TGTGCCAGCAGTTTTCTGCAGGGCACAGATACGCAGTATTTT. It codes for CASSFLQGTDTQYF.